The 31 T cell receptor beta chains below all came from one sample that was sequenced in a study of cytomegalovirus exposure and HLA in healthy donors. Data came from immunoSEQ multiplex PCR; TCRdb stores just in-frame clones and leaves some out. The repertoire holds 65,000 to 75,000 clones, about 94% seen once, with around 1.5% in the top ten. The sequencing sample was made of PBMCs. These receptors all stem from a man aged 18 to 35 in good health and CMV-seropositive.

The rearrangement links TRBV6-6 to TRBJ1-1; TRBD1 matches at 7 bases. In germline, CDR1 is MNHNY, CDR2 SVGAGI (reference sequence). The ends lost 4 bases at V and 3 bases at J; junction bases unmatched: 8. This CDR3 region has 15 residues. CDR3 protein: CASSSPGQGDTEAFF. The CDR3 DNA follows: TGTGCCAGCAGTTCTCCGGGGCAGGGGGACACTGAAGCTTTCTTT.

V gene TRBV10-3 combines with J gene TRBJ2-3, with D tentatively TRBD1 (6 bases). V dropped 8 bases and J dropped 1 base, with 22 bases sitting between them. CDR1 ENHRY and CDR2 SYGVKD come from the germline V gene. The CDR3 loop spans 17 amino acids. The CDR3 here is CAIGAEPKSGGTDTQYF. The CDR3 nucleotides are TGTGCCATCGGTGCCGAGCCGAAATCAGGGGGCACAGATACGCAGTATTTT.

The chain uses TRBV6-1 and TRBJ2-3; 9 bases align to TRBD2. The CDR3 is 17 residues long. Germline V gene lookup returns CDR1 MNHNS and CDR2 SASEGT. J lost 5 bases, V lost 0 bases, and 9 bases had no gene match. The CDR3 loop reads CASSEASAGGPQDTQYF. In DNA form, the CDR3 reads TGTGCCAGCAGTGAAGCGTCTGCGGGAGGGCCTCAAGATACGCAGTATTTT.

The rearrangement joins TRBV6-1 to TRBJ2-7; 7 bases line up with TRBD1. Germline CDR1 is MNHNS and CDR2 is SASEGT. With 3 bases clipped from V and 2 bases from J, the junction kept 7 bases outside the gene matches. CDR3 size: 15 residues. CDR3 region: CASSDDRGPPYEQYF. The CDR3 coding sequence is TGTGCCAGCAGTGACGATAGGGGGCCCCCCTACGAGCAGTACTTC.

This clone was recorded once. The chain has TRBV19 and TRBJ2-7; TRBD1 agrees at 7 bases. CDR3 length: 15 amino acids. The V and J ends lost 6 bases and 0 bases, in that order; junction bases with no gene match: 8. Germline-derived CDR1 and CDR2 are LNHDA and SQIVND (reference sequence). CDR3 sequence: CASSRGQAISYEQYF. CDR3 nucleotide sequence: TGTGCCAGTAGCCGAGGACAGGCCATCTCCTACGAGCAGTACTTC.

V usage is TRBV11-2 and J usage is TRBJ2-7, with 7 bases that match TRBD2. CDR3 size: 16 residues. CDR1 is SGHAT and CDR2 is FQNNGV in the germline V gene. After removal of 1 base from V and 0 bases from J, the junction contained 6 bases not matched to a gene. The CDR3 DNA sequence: TGTGCCAGCAGCTTAGTTGTGGGAGGGAACTCCTACGAGCAGTACTTC. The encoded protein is CASSLVVGGNSYEQYF.

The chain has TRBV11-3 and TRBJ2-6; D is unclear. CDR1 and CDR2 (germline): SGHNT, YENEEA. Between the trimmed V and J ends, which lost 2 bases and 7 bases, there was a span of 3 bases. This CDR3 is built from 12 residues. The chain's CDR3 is CASSLIANVLTF. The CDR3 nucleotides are TGTGCCAGCAGCTTAATAGCCAACGTCCTGACTTTC.

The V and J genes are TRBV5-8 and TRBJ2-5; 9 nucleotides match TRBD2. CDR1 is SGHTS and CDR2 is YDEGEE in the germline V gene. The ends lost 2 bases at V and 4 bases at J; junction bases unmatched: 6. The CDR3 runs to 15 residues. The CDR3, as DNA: TGTGCCAGCAGCTTAAGCGGGGGGATCCCAGAGACCCAGTACTTC. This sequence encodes CASSLSGGIPETQYF.

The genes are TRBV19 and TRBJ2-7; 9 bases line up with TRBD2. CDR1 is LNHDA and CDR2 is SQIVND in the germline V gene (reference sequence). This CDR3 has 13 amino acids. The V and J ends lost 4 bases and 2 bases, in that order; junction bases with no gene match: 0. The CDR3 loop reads CASSSGRAYEQYF. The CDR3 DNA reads TGTGCCAGTAGTAGCGGGAGGGCCTACGAGCAGTACTTC.

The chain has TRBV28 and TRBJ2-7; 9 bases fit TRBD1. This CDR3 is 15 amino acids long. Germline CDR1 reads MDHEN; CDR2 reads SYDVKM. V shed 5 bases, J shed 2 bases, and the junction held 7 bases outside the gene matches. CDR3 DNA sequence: TGTGCCAGCAGTCTCTACCGGGACAGGGCCTACGAGCAGTACTTC. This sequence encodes CASSLYRDRAYEQYF.

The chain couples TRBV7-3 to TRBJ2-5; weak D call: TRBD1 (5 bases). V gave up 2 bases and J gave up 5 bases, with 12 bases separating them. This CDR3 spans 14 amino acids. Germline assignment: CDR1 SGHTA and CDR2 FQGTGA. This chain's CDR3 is CASSLGQGLETQYF. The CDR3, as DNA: TGTGCCAGCAGCTTAGGGCAGGGTTTGGAGACCCAGTACTTC.

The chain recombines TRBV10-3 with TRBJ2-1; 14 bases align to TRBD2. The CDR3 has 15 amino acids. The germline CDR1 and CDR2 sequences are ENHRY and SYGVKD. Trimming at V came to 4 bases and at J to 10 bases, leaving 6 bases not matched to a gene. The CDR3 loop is CAISAGTSGREEQFF. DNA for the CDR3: TGTGCCATCAGTGCTGGGACTAGCGGGAGAGAGGAGCAGTTCTTC.

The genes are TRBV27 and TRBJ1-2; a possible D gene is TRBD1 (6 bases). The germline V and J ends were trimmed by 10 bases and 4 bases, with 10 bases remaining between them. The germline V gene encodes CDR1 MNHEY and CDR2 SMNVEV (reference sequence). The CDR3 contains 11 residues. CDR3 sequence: CANEQGYGYTF. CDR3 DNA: TGTGCCAACGAACAGGGCTATGGCTACACCTTC.

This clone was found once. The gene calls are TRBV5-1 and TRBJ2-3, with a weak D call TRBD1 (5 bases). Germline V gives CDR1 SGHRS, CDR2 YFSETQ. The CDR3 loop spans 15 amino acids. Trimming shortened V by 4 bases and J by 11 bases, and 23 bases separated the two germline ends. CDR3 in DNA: TGCGCCAGCAGCCCCGGTCAAACTGGGGCGGTGAGGCAGTATTTT. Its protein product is CASSPGQTGAVRQYF.

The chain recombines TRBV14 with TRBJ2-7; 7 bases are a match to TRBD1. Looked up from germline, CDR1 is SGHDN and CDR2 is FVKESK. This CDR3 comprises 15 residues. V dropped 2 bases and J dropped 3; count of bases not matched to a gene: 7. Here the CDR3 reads CASSQSPTGNYEQYF. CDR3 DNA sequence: TGTGCCAGCAGCCAAAGTCCGACAGGGAACTACGAGCAGTACTTC.

The CDR3 is CASSFGSWDTDTQYF. In nucleotides, the CDR3 is TGTGCCAGCAGCTTCGGGAGTTGGGACACAGATACGCAGTATTTT. This rearrangement joins TRBV5-6 to TRBJ2-3; D perhaps matches TRBD2 (6 bases). Trimming left V 2 bases short and J 2 bases short, with 12 bases between. Germline lookup yields CDR1 SGHDT and CDR2 YYEEEE. This CDR3 comprises 15 residues.

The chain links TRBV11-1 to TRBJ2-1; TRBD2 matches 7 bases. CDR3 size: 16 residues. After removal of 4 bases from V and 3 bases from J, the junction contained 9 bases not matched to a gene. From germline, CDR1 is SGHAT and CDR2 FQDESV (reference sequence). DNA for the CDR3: TGTGCCAGCAGCTCCGCTCTAGCGGACGTCTACAATGAGCAGTTCTTC. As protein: CASSSALADVYNEQFF.

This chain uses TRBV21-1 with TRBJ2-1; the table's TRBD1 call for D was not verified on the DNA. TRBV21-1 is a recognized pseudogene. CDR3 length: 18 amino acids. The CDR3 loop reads CASSTIQTVTPLDNEQFF. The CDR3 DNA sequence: TGTGCCAGCAGCACCATACAGACAGTCACCCCTCTGGACAATGAGCAGTTCTTC.

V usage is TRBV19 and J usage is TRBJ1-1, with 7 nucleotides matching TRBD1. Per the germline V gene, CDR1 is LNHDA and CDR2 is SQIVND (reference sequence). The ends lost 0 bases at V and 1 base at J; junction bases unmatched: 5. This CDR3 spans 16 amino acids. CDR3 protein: CASSIEKGAGNTEAFF. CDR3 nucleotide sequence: TGTGCCAGTAGTATAGAGAAGGGGGCCGGGAACACTGAAGCTTTCTTT.

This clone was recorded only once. This CDR3 is CASSLDGAGGQFF. In DNA form, the CDR3 reads TGTGCCAGCAGCTTAGATGGGGCAGGGGGCCAGTTCTTC. The chain recombines TRBV11-2 with TRBJ2-1, with 8 positions matching TRBD1. There are 13 residues in the CDR3. Trimming took 0 bases from V and 13 from J; bases not matched to a gene: 5. Germline assignment: CDR1 SGHAT and CDR2 FQNNGV.

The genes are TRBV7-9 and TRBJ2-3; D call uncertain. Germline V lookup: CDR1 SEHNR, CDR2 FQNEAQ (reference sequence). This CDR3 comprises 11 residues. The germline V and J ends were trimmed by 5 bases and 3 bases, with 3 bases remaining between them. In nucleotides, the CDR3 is TGTGCCAGCAGCCTTACAGATACGCAGTATTTT. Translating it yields CASSLTDTQYF.

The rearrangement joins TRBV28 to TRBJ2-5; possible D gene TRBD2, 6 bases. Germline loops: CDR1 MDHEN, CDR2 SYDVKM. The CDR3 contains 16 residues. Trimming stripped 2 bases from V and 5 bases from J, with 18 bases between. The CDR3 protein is CASSLAQVGSKETQYF. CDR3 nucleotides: TGTGCCAGCAGTTTAGCTCAGGTCGGGAGTAAGGAGACCCAGTACTTC. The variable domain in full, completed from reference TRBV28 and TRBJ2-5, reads DVKVTQSSRYLVKRTGEKVFLECVQDMDHENMFWYRQDPGLGLRLIYFSYDVKMKEKGDIPEGYSVSREKKERFSLILESASTNQTSMYLCASSLAQVGSKETQYFGPGTRLLVL.

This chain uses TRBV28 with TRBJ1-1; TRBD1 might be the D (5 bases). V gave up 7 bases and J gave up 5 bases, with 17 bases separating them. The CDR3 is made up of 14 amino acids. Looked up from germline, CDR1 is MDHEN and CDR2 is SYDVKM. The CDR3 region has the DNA TGTGCCAGCAAGGTGGGGGGGGGAGGTACTGAAGCTTTCTTT. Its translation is CASKVGGGGTEAFF.

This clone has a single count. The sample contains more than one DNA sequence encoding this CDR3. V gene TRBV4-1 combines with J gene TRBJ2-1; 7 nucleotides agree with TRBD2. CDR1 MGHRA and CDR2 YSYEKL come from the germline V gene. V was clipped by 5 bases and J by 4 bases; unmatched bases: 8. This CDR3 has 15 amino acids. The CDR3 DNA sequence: TGCGCCAGCAGCGTCGGCGGGAGCACTTACAATGAGCAGTTCTTC. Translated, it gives CASSVGGSTYNEQFF.

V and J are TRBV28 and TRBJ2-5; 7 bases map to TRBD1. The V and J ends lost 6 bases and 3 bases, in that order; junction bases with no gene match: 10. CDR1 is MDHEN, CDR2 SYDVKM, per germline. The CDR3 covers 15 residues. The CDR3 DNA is TGTGCCAGCAGCCCGGACAGGAGGATCGAAGAGACCCAGTACTTC. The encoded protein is CASSPDRRIEETQYF.

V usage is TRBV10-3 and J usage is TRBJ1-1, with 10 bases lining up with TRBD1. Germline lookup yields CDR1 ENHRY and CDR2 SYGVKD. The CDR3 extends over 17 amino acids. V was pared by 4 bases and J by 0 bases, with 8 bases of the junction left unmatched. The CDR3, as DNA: TGTGCCATCAGTGGCAGCCTGGGACAGGGGATGAACACTGAAGCTTTCTTT. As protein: CAISGSLGQGMNTEAFF.

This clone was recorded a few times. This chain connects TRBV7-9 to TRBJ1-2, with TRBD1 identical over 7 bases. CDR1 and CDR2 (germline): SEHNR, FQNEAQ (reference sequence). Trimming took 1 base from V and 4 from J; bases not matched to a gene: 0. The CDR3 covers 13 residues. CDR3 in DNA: TGTGCCAGCAGCTTAGGGACAGGCTATGGCTACACCTTC. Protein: CASSLGTGYGYTF.

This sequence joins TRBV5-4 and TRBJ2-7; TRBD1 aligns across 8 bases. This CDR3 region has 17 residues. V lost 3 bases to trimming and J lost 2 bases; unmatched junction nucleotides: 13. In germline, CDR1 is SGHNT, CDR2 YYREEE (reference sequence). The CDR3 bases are TGTGCCAGCAGCTCCCGGACAGGGAAGATGGGTGCCTACGAGCAGTACTTC. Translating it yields CASSSRTGKMGAYEQYF. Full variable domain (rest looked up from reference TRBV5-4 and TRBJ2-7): ETGVTQSPTHLIKTRGQQVTLRCSSQSGHNTVSWYQQALGQGPQFIFQYYREEENGRGNFPPRFSGLQFPNYSSELNVNALELDDSALYLCASSSRTGKMGAYEQYFGPGTRLTVT.

The CDR3 region has the DNA TGTGCCAGTAGTAAAGAGACGGGACTAGGCACAGATACGCAGTATTTT. This codes for CASSKETGLGTDTQYF. The chain uses TRBV19 and TRBJ2-3, with 8 bases identical to TRBD2. CDR1 is LNHDA and CDR2 is SQIVND in the germline V gene (reference sequence). This CDR3 is 16 amino acids long. The J segment lost 1 base and the V segment lost 4 bases, leaving 7 bases of the junction unmatched.

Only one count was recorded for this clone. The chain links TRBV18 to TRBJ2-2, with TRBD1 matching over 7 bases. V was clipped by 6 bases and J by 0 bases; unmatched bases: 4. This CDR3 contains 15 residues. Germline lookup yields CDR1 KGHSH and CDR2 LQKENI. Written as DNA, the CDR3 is TGTGCCAGCTCGCCCGGGACAGCGAACACCGGGGAGCTGTTTTTT. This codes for CASSPGTANTGELFF.

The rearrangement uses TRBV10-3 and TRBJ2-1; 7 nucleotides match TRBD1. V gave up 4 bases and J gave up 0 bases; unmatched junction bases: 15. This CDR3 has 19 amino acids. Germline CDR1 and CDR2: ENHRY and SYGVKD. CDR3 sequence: CAISGNRQGPTSSYNEQFF. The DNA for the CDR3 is TGTGCCATCAGTGGGAACCGACAGGGACCGACAAGCTCCTACAATGAGCAGTTCTTC.